This TCR beta chain was profiled in a study of metastatic and nonmetastatic thyroid tumors. As for the study in general: Repertoires from malignant and benign thyroid patients were compared across blood and tumor or nodule tissue.

Many counts were recorded for this clone. Using MiXCR, TCRdb reanalyzed the PCR reads. The table includes approximately 79,000 clones, around 9.2% detected once. None of the patients had undergone any treatment ahead of thyroid surgery. The source is a female donor with papillary thyroid cancer or a benign thyroid nodule (not recorded which). Some clones in this sample may be carry-over from other donors' samples. The sequenced sample was blood.

In nucleotides, the CDR3 is TGCAGCGTCACTATCCTAGACAGCACCGGGGAGCTGTTTTTT. This sequence encodes CSVTILDSTGELFF. The rearrangement uses TRBV29-1 and TRBJ2-2, with a weak D call TRBD1 (5 bases). The CDR3 runs to 14 residues. Per the germline V gene, CDR1 is SQVTM and CDR2 is ANQGSEA. Trimming took off 6 bases at V and 4 bases at J, with 15 bases between the two ends.